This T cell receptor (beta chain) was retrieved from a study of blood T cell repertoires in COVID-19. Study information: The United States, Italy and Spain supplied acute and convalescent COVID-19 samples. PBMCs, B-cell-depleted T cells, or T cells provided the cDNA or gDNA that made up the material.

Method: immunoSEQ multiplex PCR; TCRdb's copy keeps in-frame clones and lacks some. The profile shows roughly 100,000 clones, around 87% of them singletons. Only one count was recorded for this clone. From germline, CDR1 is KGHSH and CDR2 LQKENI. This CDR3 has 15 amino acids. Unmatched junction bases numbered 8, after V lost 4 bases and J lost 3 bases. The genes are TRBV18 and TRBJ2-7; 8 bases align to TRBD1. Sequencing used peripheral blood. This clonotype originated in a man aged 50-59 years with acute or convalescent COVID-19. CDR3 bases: TGTGCCAGCTCACTGACAGGGGCCTCCGGCTACGAGCAGTACTTC. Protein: CASSLTGASGYEQYF. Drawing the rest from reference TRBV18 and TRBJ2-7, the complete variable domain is NAGVMQNPRHLVRRRGQEARLRCSPMKGHSHVYWYRQLPEEGLKFMVYLQKENIIDESGMPKERFSAEFPKEGPSILRIQQVVRGDSAAYFCASSLTGASGYEQYFGPGTRLTVT.